The 4 T cell receptor beta chains below were found in one sample sequenced in a study of blood T cells in healthy people across ages. Using a J-beta primer mix together with a sample-barcoded 5' primer, a second PCR was run for about 6 to 11 cycles. TCRdb independently ran MiXCR on the 5' RACE reads; one entry per CDR3 protein. The sample holds roughly 1,000,000 distinct CDR3 sequences; roughly a quarter are singletons and the top ten take about 0.8%. A further study also used this sample, focusing on T cells of mothers and their children.

The sequenced material came from blood. These receptor sequences come from a girl aged 2 to 10 in good health.

The chain carries TRBV6-5 and TRBJ2-3; the D gene is possibly TRBD2 (7 bases). CDR1 is MNHEY, CDR2 SVGAGI, per germline. There are 16 residues in the CDR3. V was shortened by 5 bases and J by 1 base, with 16 bases between the two germline ends. The CDR3 is CASSKGGGWGTDTQYF. The DNA of the CDR3 is TGTGCCAGCAGTAAGGGGGGGGGTTGGGGCACAGATACGCAGTATTTT.

This sequence joins TRBV29-1 and TRBJ2-4; maybe TRBD2 (5 bases). The germline V gene encodes CDR1 SQVTM and CDR2 ANQGSEA. CDR3 length: 16 amino acids. V was trimmed by 1 base and J by 0 bases, leaving 13 bases between them. The CDR3 loop is CSVEGLLRGAKNIQYF. The CDR3 region has the DNA TGCAGCGTTGAAGGACTTCTCCGGGGAGCCAAAAACATTCAGTACTTC. Combining the CDR3 with reference TRBV29-1 and TRBJ2-4 gives the whole variable domain SAVISQKPSRDICQRGTSLTIQCQVDSQVTMMFWYRQQPGQSLTLIATANQGSEATYESGFVIDKFPISRPNLTFSTLTVSNMSPEDSSIYLCSVEGLLRGAKNIQYFGAGTRLSVL.

This rearrangement joins TRBV7-2 to TRBJ2-5, with D perhaps TRBD1 (6 bases). The CDR3 loop spans 16 amino acids. Trimming left V 6 bases short and J 5 bases short, with 22 bases between. Looked up from germline, CDR1 is SGHTA and CDR2 is FQGNSA. As DNA, the CDR3 is TGTGCCAGCAGGTCACAGGGAACGCTTGGGGCGGAGACCCAGTACTTC. Residues: CASRSQGTLGAETQYF. The whole variable domain, remainder taken from reference TRBV7-2 and TRBJ2-5, is GAGVSQSPSNKVTEKGKDVELRCDPISGHTALYWYRQSLGQGLEFLIYFQGNSAPDKSGLPSDRFSAERTGGSVSTLTIQRTQQEDSAVYLCASRSQGTLGAETQYFGPGTRLLVL.

This chain links TRBV15 with TRBJ2-4; a possible D gene is TRBD1 (6 bases). CDR3 length equals 14 residues. V was shortened by 5 bases and J by 5 bases, with 13 bases between the two germline ends. Germline CDR1 and CDR2: LNHNV and YYDKDF (reference sequence). CDR3 sequence: CATSDRQAENIQYF. CDR3 nucleotides: TGTGCCACCAGCGACCGACAGGCCGAAAACATTCAGTACTTC.